Sequencing of this TCR beta chain was carried out in a study of regulatory T cells in long-lasting Graves disease. Study observations and caveats: Because few samples were included, accuracy may have been lower.

About this clonotype itself: Its cognate antigen is unknown.

Time point defined: persistent/refractory GD, antithyroid drugs over 5 years with positive TRAb. Isolated PBMC RNA provided the starting material for the TCR library. Graves' disease diagnoses used American Thyroid Association guidelines. Roughly 9.6-milliliter peripheral blood samples went into EDTA tubes. Arm-PCR with iRepertoire HTBI primers amplified the CDR3 regions for these TCR beta libraries. TCRdb reanalysed the multiplex PCR reads using MiXCR and keeps one entry per CDR3 protein. The data contain some 440,000 distinct CDR3 sequences, 20% of them singletons. Germline CDR1 MNHEY, CDR2 SMNVEV (reference sequence). V shed 8 bases, J shed 0 bases, and the junction held 9 bases outside the gene matches. This CDR3 region has 16 residues.

The sequence was collected from a female donor with Graves disease. J is TRBJ1-3 and V is TRBV27; TRBD1 agrees at 8 bases. The starting material was peripheral blood mononuclear cells (PBMCs), obtained when the disease was refractory, from a patient treated with antithyroid drugs. The CDR3 here is CASGPGQAYSGNTIYF. For the CDR3, the DNA is TGTGCCAGCGGCCCGGGACAGGCTTACTCTGGAAACACCATATATTTT.